Listed here are 20 T cell receptor beta chains from one sample, sequenced in a study of T cell changes during pregnancy in multiple sclerosis. Assay used: immunoSEQ multiplex PCR; TCRdb lists only in-frame clones, some missing. The sample shows approximately 41,000 clones, 80% to 95% of them seen only once. The starting material was CD4+ T cells from peripheral blood mononuclear cells, obtained in the first trimester of pregnancy. These TCRs come from a female donor with multiple sclerosis, enrolled in a pregnancy study.

The chain couples TRBV15 to TRBJ2-2; D unresolved. V was cut by 0 bases and J by 13 bases, with 9 bases left in between. Germline V gene sequence: CDR1 LNHNV, CDR2 YYDKDF (reference sequence). The CDR3 is made up of 12 amino acids. CDR3 in DNA: TGTGCCACCAGCAGAGACCGTTCCGGGCTGTTTTTT. The encoded protein is CATSRDRSGLFF.

This chain joins TRBV12-5 and TRBJ1-5; D gene uncertain. Germline V gene lookup returns CDR1 LGHNT and CDR2 FRNRAP. The CDR3 sequence is 14 residues long. V was trimmed by 1 base and J by 0 bases, leaving 4 bases between them. CDR3 sequence: CASGLAGSNQPQHF. Written as DNA, the CDR3 is TGTGCTAGTGGTTTGGCCGGTAGCAATCAGCCCCAGCATTTT.

The gene calls are TRBV5-1 and TRBJ2-3; unclear D gene. Trimming cost V 4 bases and J 4 bases, with 13 bases left between them. The CDR3 has 14 residues. Germline V gives CDR1 SGHRS, CDR2 YFSETQ. The CDR3 protein is CASSVAPGADTQYF. In DNA, the CDR3 is TGCGCCAGCAGCGTGGCGCCAGGTGCAGATACGCAGTATTTT. Full variable domain (remainder filled in from reference TRBV5-1 and TRBJ2-3): KAGVTQTPRYLIKTRGQQVTLSCSPISGHRSVSWYQQTPGQGLQFLFEYFSETQRNKGNFPGRFSGRQFSNSRSEMNVSTLELGDSALYLCASSVAPGADTQYFGPGTRLTVL.

The V call is TRBV27, the J call TRBJ2-2, with 7 bases identical to TRBD2. CDR1 and CDR2 (germline): MNHEY, SMNVEV (reference sequence). The CDR3 is 16 amino acids. Trimming removed 2 bases from V and 7 bases from J; junction bases left unmatched: 10. The CDR3 nucleotides read TGTGCCAGCAGTTTAGGCGGCGGGGGAGTCTACGGGGAGCTGTTTTTT. Translation: CASSLGGGGVYGELFF.

The rearrangement links TRBV5-1 to TRBJ1-1; D is perhaps TRBD1 (6 bases). V gave up 1 base and J gave up 1 base, with 26 bases separating them. CDR1 is SGHRS and CDR2 is YFSETQ in the germline V gene. The CDR3 contains 20 residues. The CDR3 spells CASSLWVPRTVVGTNTEAFF. CDR3 nucleotides: TGCGCCAGCAGCTTGTGGGTGCCTAGGACAGTTGTCGGGACGAACACTGAAGCTTTCTTT.

The CDR3 nucleotides are TGTGCCAGCAGCCCGACAGGGCGGGGCGGCTACACCTTC. It is translated as CASSPTGRGGYTF. The rearrangement links TRBV5-6 to TRBJ1-2, with 7 bases aligning to TRBD1. From germline, CDR1 is SGHDT and CDR2 YYEEEE. The CDR3 is 13 residues long. V gave up 4 bases and J gave up 8 bases; unmatched junction bases: 8.

The V and J genes are TRBV5-5 and TRBJ2-2, with 7 bases lining up with TRBD2. This CDR3 contains 16 residues. With V trimmed by 5 bases and J by 5 bases, 12 bases remained unmatched. CDR1 SGHKS and CDR2 YYEKEE come from the germline V gene (reference sequence). The CDR3 DNA reads TGTGCCAGCAGAAGTGGAACGGGAGGCAGGACCGGGGAGCTGTTTTTT. It codes for CASRSGTGGRTGELFF. The full variable domain, rest sourced from reference TRBV5-5 and TRBJ2-2, is DAGVTQSPTHLIKTRGQQVTLRCSPISGHKSVSWYQQVLGQGPQFIFQYYEKEERGRGNFPDRFSARQFPNYSSELNVNALLLGDSALYLCASRSGTGGRTGELFFGEGSRLTVL.

The chain combines TRBV7-2 with TRBJ2-1; 12 nucleotides agree with TRBD2. CDR1 and CDR2 (germline): SGHTA, FQGNSA. This CDR3 contains 17 residues. V was pared by 5 bases and J by 5 bases, with 10 bases of the junction left unmatched. The DNA for the CDR3 is TGTGCCAGCAGCCCCAACGGACTAGCGGGATTCAACAATGAGCAGTTCTTC. This sequence encodes CASSPNGLAGFNNEQFF.

This clone has just one count. This chain connects TRBV10-3 to TRBJ2-5; TRBD1 matches 9 bases. J lost 1 base, V lost 10 bases, and 7 bases had no gene match. CDR1 ENHRY and CDR2 SYGVKD come from the germline V gene. CDR3 size: 14 residues. The chain's CDR3 is CATRQGGSQETQYF. CDR3 in DNA: TGTGCCACGCGACAGGGGGGGAGCCAAGAGACCCAGTACTTC.

CDR3 sequence (DNA): TGTGCCACTAAATTAGCGGGAGGGCCGTCGGATGAGCAGTTCTTC. It is translated as CATKLAGGPSDEQFF. The J gene is TRBJ2-1, the V gene TRBV15, with TRBD2 matching 11 bases. CDR3 length: 15 amino acids. Germline V gene data show CDR1 as LNHNV and CDR2 as YYDKDF (reference sequence). V dropped 9 bases and J dropped 8; count of bases not matched to a gene: 12.

This clone was detected only once. The V call is TRBV5-4, the J call TRBJ1-2, with TRBD1 identical over 7 bases. The germline CDR1 and CDR2 sequences are SGHNT and YYREEE (reference sequence). J was trimmed by 4 bases and V by 0 bases; bases with no gene match: 6. The CDR3 sequence is 15 residues long. The CDR3 bases are TGTGCCAGCAGCTTGGGGGGACAGTGGTTCTATGGCTACACCTTC. As protein: CASSLGGQWFYGYTF. The entire variable domain, with the rest obtained from reference TRBV5-4 and TRBJ1-2, is as follows: ETGVTQSPTHLIKTRGQQVTLRCSSQSGHNTVSWYQQALGQGPQFIFQYYREEENGRGNFPPRFSGLQFPNYSSELNVNALELDDSALYLCASSLGGQWFYGYTFGSGTRLTVV.

This clone occurred a few times. The DNA of the CDR3 is TGTGCCTGGAGACCCACGGGGAACACTGAAGCTTTCTTT. Translation: CAWRPTGNTEAFF. The chain employs TRBV30 and TRBJ1-1; D ambiguous. Trimming stripped 3 bases from V and 1 base from J, with 9 bases between. Germline lookup yields CDR1 GTSNPN and CDR2 SVGIG (reference sequence). This CDR3 contains 13 residues.

This chain joins TRBV27 and TRBJ1-5; 8 positions match TRBD1. Trimming removed 6 bases from V and 4 bases from J; junction bases left unmatched: 11. This CDR3 region has 16 residues. CDR1 is MNHEY, CDR2 SMNVEV, per germline (reference sequence). The CDR3 region has the DNA TGTGCCAGCAGACCTCAGGGGGCCCACTTTAATCAGCCCCAGCATTTT. Residues: CASRPQGAHFNQPQHF.

The chain has TRBV5-1 and TRBJ2-1; 7 bases line up with TRBD1. Germline CDR1 is SGHRS and CDR2 is YFSETQ. The junction had 11 bases not matched to a gene; V was cut back by 4 bases and J by 4 bases. CDR3 size: 16 residues. The CDR3 DNA follows: TGCGCCAGCAGCACCAGACAGGGAAGGGGGTACAATGAGCAGTTCTTC. Protein product: CASSTRQGRGYNEQFF. The variable domain in full, with the rest retrieved from reference TRBV5-1 and TRBJ2-1, is KAGVTQTPRYLIKTRGQQVTLSCSPISGHRSVSWYQQTPGQGLQFLFEYFSETQRNKGNFPGRFSGRQFSNSRSEMNVSTLELGDSALYLCASSTRQGRGYNEQFFGPGTRLTVL.

The chain has TRBV7-8 and TRBJ2-7; TRBD1 aligns across 7 bases. Germline V CDR1 and CDR2: SGHVS, FQNEAQ. The CDR3 contains 16 residues. Trimming cost V 0 bases and J 2 bases; bases outside gene matches: 7. The CDR3 loop reads CASSLALGQRPYEQYF. The CDR3 DNA reads TGTGCCAGCAGCTTAGCCTTGGGACAGAGGCCCTACGAGCAGTACTTC.

The chain recombines TRBV6-5 with TRBJ1-1, with 10 bases fitting TRBD1. V shed 5 bases, J shed 5 bases, and the junction held 5 bases outside the gene matches. CDR1 and CDR2 from the germline V gene are MNHEY and SVGAGI. The CDR3 is made up of 14 amino acids. This chain's CDR3 is CASSQADRGTEAFF. In DNA, the CDR3 is TGTGCCAGCAGTCAGGCGGACAGGGGGACTGAAGCTTTCTTT.

This chain links TRBV2 with TRBJ2-7; D might be TRBD2 (6 bases). The CDR3 runs 12 residues. Trimming took 6 bases from V and 0 from J, leaving 6 bases between them. Germline CDR1 SNHLY, CDR2 FYNNEI. CDR3: CASSGSSYEQYF. The CDR3 DNA is TGTGCCAGCAGCGGGAGCTCCTACGAGCAGTACTTC.

V usage is TRBV28 and J usage is TRBJ1-1, with 7 bases fitting TRBD1. The V gene end was trimmed by 5 bases and the J gene end by 8 bases; junction bases not matched to a gene: 8. The germline CDR1 and CDR2 sequences are MDHEN and SYDVKM. This CDR3 has 13 residues. In DNA, the CDR3 is TGTGCCAGCAGTCAACAGGGGTCCAAAGAAGCTTTCTTT. Translating gives CASSQQGSKEAFF. The full variable domain, completed using reference TRBV28 and TRBJ1-1, is DVKVTQSSRYLVKRTGEKVFLECVQDMDHENMFWYRQDPGLGLRLIYFSYDVKMKEKGDIPEGYSVSREKKERFSLILESASTNQTSMYLCASSQQGSKEAFFGQGTRLTVV.

The V gene is TRBV2, the J gene TRBJ2-3, with 8 bases identical to TRBD2. Germline V gene sequence: CDR1 SNHLY, CDR2 FYNNEI. This CDR3 is 17 amino acids long. Trimming took 6 bases from V and 0 from J; bases not matched to a gene: 11. This chain's CDR3 is CASSRPIAGTSTDTQYF. CDR3 nucleotide sequence: TGTGCCAGCAGCCGTCCGATAGCGGGAACTAGCACAGATACGCAGTATTTT.

The chain uses TRBV19 and TRBJ1-5; D unclear. V gave up 5 bases and J gave up 0 bases, with 11 bases separating them. The CDR3 loop spans 15 amino acids. Looked up from germline, CDR1 is LNHDA and CDR2 is SQIVND (reference sequence). For the CDR3, the DNA is TGTGCCAGTAGTCCCACAAGAAATAGCAATCAGCCCCAGCATTTT. It specifies CASSPTRNSNQPQHF.